Ten or more counts support the clone carrying this T cell receptor beta chain. As yet, its antigen is unknown. The data were obtained in a study of CD8+CD57+ T cells in acquired aplastic anemia. Study-level information: Sorting CD4+ and CD8+ cells gave DNA averaging approximately 3 ug. Study results and limitations: Sharing between patients and controls was observed for about 27 CD8+ CDR3 sequences. CD8+ Simpson's diversity showed no significant patient-control difference.

Investigators profiled TCR beta VDJ and CDR3 from genomic DNA template. TCRdb used MiXCR to reprocess the reads, holding one entry per CDR3 protein. Of 400,000 to 500,000 distinct CDR3 sequences listed, 55% to 70% are singletons. The CDR3 runs to 13 residues. V dropped 0 bases and J dropped 10 bases, with 12 bases sitting between them. Germline V gives CDR1 WNHNN, CDR2 SYGVQD (reference sequence). The chain links TRBV10-1 to TRBJ2-5; D gene ambiguous. Material for sequencing was sorted CD4+, CD8+, or CD8+CD57+ T cells (not recorded which) from PBMCs. The source is a human donor in good health, serving as a control. This CDR3 reads CASSESPERIQYF. The CDR3 DNA reads as TGCGCCAGCAGTGAGTCCCCGGAGAGAATCCAGTACTTC.